This T cell receptor (beta chain) was sequenced in a study of shared clonotypes between healthy human individuals (TCRdb year 2020). Study-wide context: Three men and two women, aged 18 to 49 years, made up the cohort. For each donor, CD4 naive and CD4 memory were each given three plates, CD8 naive was given two plates, and CD8 memory was given one plate. The study deeply sequenced blood TCR repertoires of five healthy adults to estimate repertoire size and the extent of clonotype sharing between individuals. To increase sequencing depth and limit assay-specific biases, different laboratories used diverse techniques to prepare libraries and sequence TCR repertoires. Between about 0.9 and 10 billion PBMCs per donor were obtained by leukapheresis. Beyond this particular receptor, the publication reports: Sampling was limited to blood, and TCR repertoires in tissue likely differ from TCR repertoires in blood. Sharing across a few donors was observed for around 5% of naive CD4, under 4% of naive CD8, roughly 2.4% of memory CD4, and about 0.39% of memory CD8 clonotypes. Incomplete sequencing was indicated by rarefaction of sorted-subset datasets, despite the large sequencing depth. Pairwise subsampling led to the expectation that sequencing depth would affect the degree of clonotype sharing among donors. The genetic and exposure-history diversity represented was limited by the small number of donors. Naive subsets generally had larger estimated clonotype richness than memory subsets. Higher generation probabilities were observed for clonotypes shared by all four sorted-subset donors than for non-shared clonotypes.

TCR CDR3 regions were amplified from genomic DNA by multiplex PCR using the deep immunoSEQ assay. Extracted genomic DNA from each cell subset was distributed evenly across all wells of several immunoSEQ 96-well plates, and each plate was treated as a replicate. For sorted subsets, each replicate PCR was loaded with roughly 0.2 ug genomic DNA, equivalent to 30,000 or so T cell genomes. Purified libraries were quantified with a Qubit 3.0 fluorometer, sized on a Bioanalyzer 2100, and re-quantified with the KAPA Library Quantification kit. A separate single-read 150-cycle Illumina NextSeq 550 flow cell was used to sequence each immunoSEQ 96-well plate. Per the original workflow: Because the immunoSEQ output included only junctional sequences and no quality scores, the filtering could not be the same as the filtering used for full-length reads. Sequences were annotated with PyIR, a Python wrapper for IgBLAST v1.9, using IMGT germline references to assign V/J genes and CDR3. Reads with weak V/J assignments (E-value above 1e-6), missing CDR3, stop codons, out-of-frame junctions, or ambiguous translated residues were removed. V3J clonotypes were defined as sequences sharing the same inferred V gene, J gene, and CDR3 amino acid sequence. To compute the percentage overlap between repertoires, the number of shared unique clonotypes was divided by the size of the smaller repertoire. Three approaches were used to assess repertoire richness: RTK rarefaction, the Chao1 estimator, and Recon v2.1 estimates of unobserved clonotypes. Generation probabilities were computed with OLGA for all TCRbeta clonotypes obtained by the gDNA method from a handful of donors. What TCRdb holds here is the immuneACCESS table cut down to in-frame rearrangements. Part of the clones is not present; checked against another copy, under half of the missing clones reflect an unresolved V gene, and the others are unexplained. V, J and clone size were drawn from that table, and D and trimming were deduced from the DNA. The sample table shows some 1.4 million clones, and over 95% are seen once. The ten largest clonotypes hold roughly 1.2% of the sample.

Healthy HIV-negative adults with no recently reported acute infections or vaccinations were included as donors. Every donor was a Caucasian adult residing in Nashville, Tennessee, USA. CD4+ T cells were enriched through magnetic negative selection, after which naive cells were positively selected on CD45RA and the remaining negative fraction served as the memory subset. Blood was collected by leukapheresis, and PBMCs were isolated by Ficoll-Histopaque density gradient centrifugation and then cryopreserved in liquid nitrogen vapor phase. Analytical flow cytometry was used to check the purity and quantity of every magnetically sorted T cell population. Genomic DNA was isolated from each sorted fraction and quantified by UV absorbance on a Nanodrop 2000c. On this clone itself: This clone's antigen is unknown. Base qualities are not recorded, but no much larger clone differs from it by a single base.

The junction shows trimming of 3 bases on V and 10 bases on J, plus 13 bases between the germline ends. The germline V gene supplies CDR1 MDHEN and CDR2 SYDVKM. The CDR3 measures 13 amino acids from cysteine to phenylalanine. The only DNA kept is the CDR3, 39 bases in frame from the first base. Here the chain combines TRBV28 and TRBJ2-1; TRBD1 is perhaps the D gene, given 5 matching bases. Specimen: naive CD4+ T cells sorted from blood. The cell subset or site label of this sample denotes: CD45RA+ positively selected. This receptor was identified in a man aged 25-40 years in good health. The CDR3 protein is CASSLIQAWEQFF. The DNA sequence follows: TGTGCCAGCAGTTTGATACAGGCCTGGGAGCAGTTCTTC.